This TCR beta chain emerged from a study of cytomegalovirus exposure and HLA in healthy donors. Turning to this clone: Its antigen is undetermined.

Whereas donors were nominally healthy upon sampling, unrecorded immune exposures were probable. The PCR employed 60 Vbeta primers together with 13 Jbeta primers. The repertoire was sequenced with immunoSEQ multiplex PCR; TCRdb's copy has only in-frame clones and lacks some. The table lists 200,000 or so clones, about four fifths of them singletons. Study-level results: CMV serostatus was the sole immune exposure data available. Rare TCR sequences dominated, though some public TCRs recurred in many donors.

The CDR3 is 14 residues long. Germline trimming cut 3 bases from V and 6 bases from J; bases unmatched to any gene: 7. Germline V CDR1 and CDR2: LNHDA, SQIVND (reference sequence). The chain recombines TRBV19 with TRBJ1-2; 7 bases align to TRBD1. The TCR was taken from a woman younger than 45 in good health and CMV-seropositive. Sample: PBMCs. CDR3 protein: CASSIGGGGDGYTF. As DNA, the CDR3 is TGTGCCAGTAGTATTGGAGGAGGGGGCGATGGCTACACCTTC. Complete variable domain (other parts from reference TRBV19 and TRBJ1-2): DGGITQSPKYLFRKEGQNVTLSCEQNLNHDAMYWYRQDPGQGLRLIYYSQIVNDFQKGDIAEGYSVSREKKESFPLTVTSAQKNPTAFYLCASSIGGGGDGYTFGSGTRLTVV.